Below are 23 T cell receptor beta chains sequenced from a single sample in a study of T-cell reconstitution after alpha-beta-depleted transplantation in children. Researchers prepared the TCRbeta library using unique molecular identifiers, the study reports. TCRdb fed the PCR reads into MiXCR, producing one record per CDR3 protein. The sample has some 600,000 distinct CDR3 sequences; 10% to 15% are singletons. The sample was PBMCs, mostly from graft donor cells, taken 360 days after TCRalphabeta/CD19-depleted stem cell transplant. These receptors originate from a male patient between 10 and 17 years old who had a stem cell transplant for acute myeloid leukemia, so the T cells may come from the graft donor.

The V gene is TRBV7-8, the J gene TRBJ2-1; D tentatively reads TRBD1 or TRBD2 (7 bases each). The CDR3 is 16 residues long. The V gene lost 6 bases and the J gene lost 3 bases, with 18 bases spanning the gap. Germline V gene data show CDR1 as SGHVS and CDR2 as FQNEAQ. The DNA for the CDR3 is TGTGCCAGCAGGAGGGGGCAAGCGGGAAACTACAATGAGCAGTTCTTC. The encoded protein is CASRRGQAGNYNEQFF.

The V call is TRBV7-2, the J call TRBJ2-5, with D perhaps matching TRBD2 (5 bases). The CDR3 totals 14 residues. V lost 5 bases to trimming and J lost 7 bases, with 17 bases between them. Germline CDR1 reads SGHTA; CDR2 reads FQGNSA. CDR3 in DNA: TGTGCCAGCAGCCTCCGGGCGGGTACCTCGACCCAGTACTTC. It yields the protein CASSLRAGTSTQYF.

This clonotype turned up a few times. CDR3 nucleotides: TGTGCCAGCAACCGGGACCATTCCTACAATGAGCAGTTCTTC. Its translation: CASNRDHSYNEQFF. The V call is TRBV9, the J call TRBJ2-1, with D perhaps given as TRBD1 or TRBD2 (5 bases each). The CDR3 extends over 14 amino acids. V lost 6 bases to trimming and J lost 1 base, with 11 bases between them. Germline lookup yields CDR1 SGDLS and CDR2 YYNGEE. The full variable domain, with the rest looked up from reference TRBV9 and TRBJ2-1, is DSGVTQTPKHLITATGQRVTLRCSPRSGDLSVYWYQQSLDQGLQFLIQYYNGEERAKGNILERFSAQQFPDLHSELNLSSLELGDSALYFCASNRDHSYNEQFFGPGTRLTVL.

V is TRBV9 and J is TRBJ2-1, with TRBD2 matching 8 bases. V shed 0 bases, J shed 0 bases, and the junction held 5 bases outside the gene matches. CDR3 length: 17 residues. Germline lookup yields CDR1 SGDLS and CDR2 YYNGEE. The CDR3 region is CASSVATSGSSYNEQFF. CDR3 bases: TGTGCCAGCAGCGTAGCTACGAGCGGGAGCTCCTACAATGAGCAGTTCTTC.

The chain links TRBV13 to TRBJ2-5; 11 bases line up with TRBD2. From germline, CDR1 is PRHDT and CDR2 FYEKMQ (reference sequence). The CDR3 totals 16 residues. Trimming at V came to 4 bases and at J to 0 bases, leaving 4 bases not matched to a gene. For the CDR3, the DNA is TGTGCCAGCAGCTCACGGACTAGCGGGTACCAAGAGACCCAGTACTTC. This codes for CASSSRTSGYQETQYF.

This clonotype was observed at least ten times. The chain recombines TRBV7-9 with TRBJ2-7, with 9 bases identical to TRBD1. The CDR3 has 16 amino acids. Germline V lookup: CDR1 SEHNR, CDR2 FQNEAQ (reference sequence). V lost 5 bases to trimming and J lost 0 bases; unmatched junction nucleotides: 8. CDR3 sequence (DNA): TGTGCCAGCAGCACCCTTTACAGGGGGCACTCCTACGAGCAGTACTTC. Its translation is CASSTLYRGHSYEQYF.

This clonotype was seen only a few times. This chain joins TRBV24-1 and TRBJ2-2; D gene unclear. V was pared by 4 bases and J by 6 bases, with 17 bases between. CDR1 KGHDR and CDR2 SFDVKD come from the germline V gene. The CDR3 has 16 residues. The CDR3 DNA follows: TGTGCCACCAGTGACCCCCTGGACCCCACTCCCGGGGAGCTGTTTTTT. Protein: CATSDPLDPTPGELFF.

This sequence joins TRBV27 and TRBJ2-1; 12 bases align to TRBD2. Trimming cost V 4 bases and J 2 bases; bases outside gene matches: 9. Germline CDR1 and CDR2: MNHEY and SMNVEV (reference sequence). The CDR3 is 18 amino acids. In DNA form, the CDR3 reads TGTGCCAGCAGTTCCCTCCGGACTAGCGGGAAACCCTACAATGAGCAGTTCTTC. This translates into CASSSLRTSGKPYNEQFF.

J is TRBJ2-7 and V is TRBV4-2; D gene uncertain. The ends were cut back, 0 bases at V and 2 bases at J, with 5 bases in the middle. The CDR3 length is 13 residues. CDR1 and CDR2 from the germline V gene are LGHNA and YNFKEQ. CDR3 in DNA: TGTGCCAGCAGCCAAGATTTGCCCTACGAGCAGTACTTC. It is translated as CASSQDLPYEQYF.

V is TRBV20-1 and J is TRBJ2-1, with 9 bases lining up with TRBD2. This CDR3 is 16 amino acids long. After removal of 5 bases from V and 2 bases from J, the junction contained 10 bases not matched to a gene. From germline, CDR1 is DFQATT and CDR2 SNEGSKA (reference sequence). DNA for the CDR3: TGCAGTGCTCCTTCTTGGGGACTAGCCACCTACAATGAGCAGTTCTTC. The encoded protein is CSAPSWGLATYNEQFF.

To note about this clonotype: Given a much more abundant clone one base away, this may be a read error. The CDR3 DNA is TGTGCCACCAGCAGAGTCCACAGCCATTCCTGCGAGCAGTACTTC. This encodes CATSRVHSHSCEQYF. The chain has TRBV15 and TRBJ2-7; D gene unclear. This CDR3 is 15 amino acids long. In germline, CDR1 is LNHNV, CDR2 YYDKDF (reference sequence).

There are a few counts of this clonotype. The CDR3: CASSKTGIYGYTF. The CDR3 DNA follows: TGTGCCAGCAGTAAAACAGGGATCTATGGCTACACCTTC. The V gene is TRBV6-1, the J gene TRBJ1-2, with D possibly TRBD1 on 6 matching bases. Trimming removed 5 bases from V and 4 bases from J, with 11 bases in between. From germline, CDR1 is MNHNS and CDR2 SASEGT. The CDR3 is 13 residues long.

This clonotype was observed a few times. The chain employs TRBV29-1 and TRBJ1-4; D is uncertain. This CDR3 contains 13 residues. Trimming removed 1 base from V and 4 bases from J, with 7 bases in between. The V gene's germline CDR1 is SQVTM and CDR2 ANQGSEA. The CDR3 loop is CSVEGQSNEKLFF. CDR3 DNA: TGCAGCGTTGAAGGGCAGAGTAATGAAAAACTGTTTTTT.

The rearrangement links TRBV20-1 to TRBJ2-3, with 9 nucleotides matching TRBD1. The CDR3 is 14 residues long. Trimming cost V 6 bases and J 2 bases; bases outside gene matches: 6. Per the germline V gene, CDR1 is DFQATT and CDR2 is SNEGSKA (reference sequence). As DNA, the CDR3 is TGCAGTGCCGAGGGACAGGGATACACAGATACGCAGTATTTT. It encodes CSAEGQGYTDTQYF.

This clonotype occurred many times. The V and J genes are TRBV24-1 and TRBJ2-3; D may be TRBD2 (6 bases). Germline assignment: CDR1 KGHDR and CDR2 SFDVKD. The CDR3 has 12 amino acids. The germline V and J ends were trimmed by 5 bases and 6 bases, with 8 bases remaining between them. CDR3 in DNA: TGTGCCACCAGTGCTCGGGGGGATACGCAGTATTTT. This translates into CATSARGDTQYF.

The J gene is TRBJ2-7, the V gene TRBV6-1; TRBD2 matches 9 bases. Germline CDR1 and CDR2: MNHNS and SASEGT. J was trimmed by 7 bases and V by 5 bases; bases with no gene match: 9. This CDR3 region has 14 residues. Here the CDR3 DNA reads TGTGCCAGCAGTCCGATTAGCGGGGGCTTGGAGCAGTACTTC. As protein: CASSPISGGLEQYF.

The sample holds a few counts of this clonotype. The gene calls are TRBV2 and TRBJ2-1; 8 bases match TRBD2. V lost 2 bases and J lost 6; bases outside the gene matches: 6. The V gene's germline CDR1 is SNHLY and CDR2 FYNNEI. The CDR3 sequence is 15 residues long. In nucleotides, the CDR3 is TGTGCCAGCAGTGAAACGGGACTAGGAATCAATGAGCAGTTCTTC. It codes for CASSETGLGINEQFF.

This clonotype has at least ten counts. The V and J genes are TRBV28 and TRBJ2-7; weak D call: TRBD1 (7 bases). Germline assignment: CDR1 MDHEN and CDR2 SYDVKM. V was pared by 1 base and J by 0 bases, with 13 bases between. The CDR3 covers 16 residues. As DNA, the CDR3 is TGTGCCAGCAGTTTATCAGGGGGGTCCTTCTCCTACGAGCAGTACTTC. Encoded protein: CASSLSGGSFSYEQYF.

This clonotype was counted ten times or more. This sequence joins TRBV28 and TRBJ1-1; D uncertain. The CDR3 consists of 13 residues. Germline V gene sequence: CDR1 MDHEN, CDR2 SYDVKM. Trimming removed 2 bases at V and 6 bases at J, with 10 bases between. CDR3 region: CASSLGGRSEAFF. The CDR3 nucleotides read TGTGCCAGCAGTTTAGGAGGTCGCTCTGAAGCTTTCTTT.

This clonotype was seen just once. The chain has TRBV12-5 and TRBJ2-5; TRBD2 aligns across 11 bases. The V segment lost 1 base and the J segment 2 bases; nucleotides outside the gene matches: 3. The length of the CDR3 is 16 residues. Germline CDR1 is LGHNT and CDR2 is FRNRAP. CDR3 residues: CASGLDGTSGQETQYF. The CDR3 DNA is TGTGCTAGTGGTTTGGACGGGACTAGCGGACAAGAGACCCAGTACTTC. The whole variable domain, remainder taken from reference TRBV12-5 and TRBJ2-5, is DARVTQTPRHKVTEMGQEVTMRCQPILGHNTVFWYRQTMMQGLELLAYFRNRAPLDDSGMPKDRFSAEMPDATLATLKIQPSEPRDSAVYFCASGLDGTSGQETQYFGPGTRLLVL.

This chain joins TRBV24-1 and TRBJ2-4; either TRBD1 or TRBD2 may fit D (5 bases each). The CDR3 runs 15 residues. Trimming removed 6 bases at V and 1 base at J, with 12 bases between. In germline, CDR1 is KGHDR, CDR2 SFDVKD. The CDR3 loop reads CATSPTGAAKNIQYF. The CDR3 DNA reads TGTGCCACCAGTCCAACCGGGGCCGCCAAAAACATTCAGTACTTC.

This clonotype was recorded many times. The rearrangement joins TRBV12-3 or TRBV12-4 to TRBJ2-7; TRBD2 aligns across 10 bases. Trimming took 3 bases from V and 3 from J; bases not matched to a gene: 2. CDR3 length: 14 amino acids. The CDR3 spells CASSLASGSYEQYF. DNA for the CDR3: TGTGCCAGCAGTTTGGCTAGCGGGAGCTACGAGCAGTACTTC.

V usage is TRBV4-2 and J usage is TRBJ2-6; TRBD2 matches at 14 bases. The germline V gene has CDR1 LGHNA and CDR2 YNFKEQ. This CDR3 is 23 amino acids long. Germline trimming cut 4 bases from V and 0 bases from J; bases unmatched to any gene: 17. CDR3 residues: CASSLYGTSGRITALSGANVLTF. In nucleotides, the CDR3 is TGTGCCAGCAGCCTGTATGGGACTAGCGGGAGAATCACAGCCCTCTCTGGGGCCAACGTCCTGACTTTC.